This T cell receptor beta chain was captured in a study of beta chain features in type 1 diabetes (dated by TCRdb to the late 2010s). For the wider study: Patients and healthy donors did not differ in mean age, gender distribution, total cell number or subset yield. Across all samples, about 110 million sorted cells were examined, and cell number per subset correlated strongly with RNA yield. The study compared the TCRB repertoires of sorted circulating CD4+ T cell subsets in recently diagnosed type 1 diabetes patients with those in matched healthy donors. Regulatory and stem cell-like memory subsets were obtained from only 8 patients and roughly eight healthy donors, while naive and central memory subsets were obtained from all 28 donors. Study-level results and caveats: Shorter templates might have been favored by PCR, but patient and control samples were amplified and corrected together, so both groups would have been affected equally by any skew. Patients with type 1 diabetes made fewer insertions and deleted more nucleotides at VDJ recombination sites, implying thymic rearrangement abnormalities. In all four CD4+ subsets, TCRB CDR3 length was moderately but significantly shorter in type 1 diabetes patients. HLA sub-analyses involved small numbers of individuals, so any influence of HLA type on TCRB rearrangement remained unresolved. Naive, central memory and regulatory TCRB repertoires appeared to be more similar among patients than among healthy donors. Because cDNA was sequenced instead of genomic DNA, activated cells with high expression could be over-represented, although the groups did not differ in activation or CD3 levels.

The germline V gene gives CDR1 as MDHEN and CDR2 as SYDVKM. From cysteine to phenylalanine, the CDR3 is 14 amino acids long. Only the CDR3 portion is preserved as DNA: 42 bases, with reading frame beginning at the first base. V gives up 10 bases and J gives up 0 bases, and the segment between their germline ends measures 12 bases. On this clone itself: Its cognate antigen has yet to be identified. No qualities accompany the bases; no much larger clone lies one base away.

A single peripheral blood draw of 90 to 150 mL on average was collected from each donor into heparinised tubes. Naive, central memory, regulatory and stem cell-like memory CD4+ T cells were sorted on a BD FACSAria II using a panel including CD45RO, CCR7, CD25, CD127, CD95 and CD27. Every sorted population had a purity above 95%. PBMCs were isolated right away by Lymphoprep density gradient centrifugation and were stained directly, without culture. To minimize batch effects, samples were stained and sorted in pairs, one healthy donor with one patient per experiment. The entire isolated RNA was reverse transcribed using the High Capacity cDNA Reverse Transcription Kit, and thus expressed TCRB transcripts were sequenced. Deep immunoSEQ sequencing was performed on naive, central memory and regulatory T cell samples, with an average of around 3.4 million total reads per sample. Sorted cells were lysed in RLT buffer and RNA was extracted with DNase-treated RNeasy Micro or Mini kits, depending on cell number. Each cell subset was processed separately to prevent cross-contamination, with patient and healthy donor samples processed together. TCRB sequences were amplified from cDNA with the immunoSEQ multiplex PCR, producing 87-bp fragments spanning the CDR3 region. Amplicons were sequenced on the Illumina HiSeq platform. The authors' analysis ran thus. Synthetic template baselines were used to correct PCR bias computationally, reads within Hamming distance 2 were collapsed together, and singletons that could not be merged were discarded. By aligning reads against IMGT, V, D and J genes, CDR3 length, and insertions or deletions at six rearrangement sites were assigned. Within each subset, clonotype counts were normalized to sorted cell number, after which true diversity and Gini coefficients were computed with the tcR R package. The overlap coefficient, calculated on TCRB nucleotide sequences, was used to quantify repertoire sharing. Out-of-frame TCRB sequences from naive cells were analyzed as a proxy for the pre-selection repertoire. Not all clones reach the TCRdb copy of this immuneACCESS table, which keeps in-frame sequences only. Checked studies attribute under half of the gap to unresolved V genes and leave the rest unexplained. The DNA gave D and trimming, while V, J and clone size come from that table. This sample has about 650,000 clones in its table, and around 12% of those were observed once. Over 0.1% of the sample comes from the top ten.

Source material: naive CD4+ T cells from blood. This specimen's cell subset or site label, interpreted: true naive CD4+ T cells. The sequence joins TRBV28 to TRBJ2-2, and possibly TRBD2, on 6 matching bases. This clonotype was obtained from a man aged 25 to 45 with type 1 diabetes. The CDR3 region has the sequence CATRDSANTGELFF. The nucleotides are TGTGCCACTCGGGACTCGGCGAACACCGGGGAGCTGTTTTTT.